The 29 T cell receptor beta chains below were found in one sample sequenced in a study of technical replicates of blood from several donors. Sequencing used immunoSEQ multiplex PCR; TCRdb keeps in-frame clones, though not all of them. The profile covers tens of thousands of clones, with 81% appearing a single time and roughly 3.7% taken by the ten largest. Material: PBMCs. The receptors stem from a human donor in good health. Some clones in this sample may be carry-over from other donors' samples.

This chain links TRBV5-1 with TRBJ2-3; D is perhaps TRBD1 (5 bases). V was cut by 1 base and J by 0 bases, with 9 bases left in between. This CDR3 is built from 15 residues. Per the germline V gene, CDR1 is SGHRS and CDR2 is YFSETQ. The DNA for the CDR3 is TGCGCCAGCAGCTTGTGGGGCTTCAGCACAGATACGCAGTATTTT. The encoded protein is CASSLWGFSTDTQYF.

This clone was seen repeatedly, ten times or more. The DNA is omitted, as the CDR3 cannot be located on it reliably, and the CDR3 follows TCRdb's listing. The rearrangement joins TRBV2 to TRBJ1-2; TRBD1, the table's D call, lacks a check against the DNA. Germline values: CDR1 SNHLY, CDR2 FYNNEI. A total of 13 residues make up the CDR3, ends included. This CDR3 is CASILDRDYGYTF.

This rearrangement joins TRBV7-3 to TRBJ2-2; 11 bases match TRBD2. V shed 5 bases and J 6 bases; nucleotides not matched to a gene: 5. This CDR3 has 15 amino acids. Germline values: CDR1 SGHTA, CDR2 FQGTGA. CDR3 sequence: CASSVTSGSAGELFF. The CDR3 region has the DNA TGTGCCAGCAGCGTCACTAGCGGGAGCGCCGGGGAGCTGTTTTTT.

The rearrangement uses TRBV5-6 and TRBJ2-5; 13 bases fit TRBD2. CDR1 SGHDT and CDR2 YYEEEE come from the germline V gene. V lost 4 bases to trimming and J lost 5 bases; unmatched junction nucleotides: 5. This CDR3 is 15 amino acids long. The CDR3 region is CASSKTSGGSETQYF. The DNA of the CDR3 is TGTGCCAGCAGCAAGACTAGCGGGGGGTCGGAGACCCAGTACTTC.

The genes are TRBV9 and TRBJ1-2; tentatively, D is TRBD1 (6 bases). This CDR3 region has 14 residues. The V gene's germline CDR1 is SGDLS and CDR2 YYNGEE. V was pared by 4 bases and J by 3 bases, with 13 bases between. This chain's CDR3 is CASSQTGQYYGYTF. Written as DNA, the CDR3 is TGTGCCAGCAGCCAAACTGGACAGTACTATGGCTACACCTTC.

The chain has TRBV18 and TRBJ2-1; 11 bases line up with TRBD2. Unmatched junction bases numbered 8, after V lost 0 bases and J lost 7 bases. The germline V gene has CDR1 KGHSH and CDR2 LQKENI. The length of the CDR3 is 17 residues. The DNA for the CDR3 is TGTGCCAGCTCACCACCTAGCGGGGGGGCTGAAGCGAATGAGCAGTTCTTC. It codes for CASSPPSGGAEANEQFF.

The J gene is TRBJ2-7, the V gene TRBV4-3; D might be TRBD1 (5 bases). Germline assignment: CDR1 LGHNA and CDR2 YSLEER. V was clipped by 0 bases and J by 3 bases, with 9 bases between them. This CDR3 comprises 14 residues. CDR3 in DNA: TGCGCCAGCAGCCAAGATGGAAGGGGCTACGAGCAGTACTTC. Protein sequence: CASSQDGRGYEQYF.

This sequence joins TRBV5-1 and TRBJ2-1; TRBD1 agrees at 10 bases. CDR1 and CDR2 (germline): SGHRS, YFSETQ. The CDR3 has 16 residues. V was clipped by 3 bases and J by 6 bases; unmatched bases: 9. CDR3 DNA sequence: TGCGCCAGCAGCTCGTTCCGGGACAGGGGTCCCAATGAGCAGTTCTTC. Protein sequence: CASSSFRDRGPNEQFF. Variable domain in full (rest from reference TRBV5-1 and TRBJ2-1): KAGVTQTPRYLIKTRGQQVTLSCSPISGHRSVSWYQQTPGQGLQFLFEYFSETQRNKGNFPGRFSGRQFSNSRSEMNVSTLELGDSALYLCASSSFRDRGPNEQFFGPGTRLTVL.

This chain joins TRBV2 and TRBJ1-6; the D is unclear. The length of the CDR3 is 16 residues. Trimming took 6 bases from V and 5 from J, leaving 17 bases between them. CDR1 and CDR2 from the germline V gene are SNHLY and FYNNEI. The CDR3 region is CASSPHGSADNSPLHF. CDR3 sequence (DNA): TGTGCCAGCAGCCCCCACGGGTCGGCGGATAATTCACCCCTCCACTTT. Full variable domain (outside the CDR3, taken from reference TRBV2 and TRBJ1-6): EPEVTQTPSHQVTQMGQEVILRCVPISNHLYFYWYRQILGQKVEFLVSFYNNEISEKSEIFDDQFSVERPDGSNFTLKIRSTKLEDSAMYFCASSPHGSADNSPLHFGNGTRLTVT.

The chain has TRBV30 and TRBJ1-2; D is uncertain. Germline CDR1 GTSNPN, CDR2 SVGIG (reference sequence). V was pared by 5 bases and J by 3 bases, with 10 bases between. This CDR3 spans 12 amino acids. CDR3 in amino acids: CAWEGPHYGYTF. DNA of the CDR3: TGTGCCTGGGAGGGTCCCCACTATGGCTACACCTTC.

This clone was detected only a few times. V is TRBV6-4 and J is TRBJ2-1; TRBD2 aligns across 10 bases. The CDR3 is 16 amino acids. The V gene's germline CDR1 is MRHNA and CDR2 SNTAGT. The V segment lost 3 bases and the J segment 4 bases; nucleotides outside the gene matches: 6. CDR3 sequence: CASSERTSGDYNEQFF. The CDR3 DNA reads TGTGCCAGCAGTGAAAGAACTAGCGGGGATTACAATGAGCAGTTCTTC.

The genes are TRBV6-1 and TRBJ2-1, with a tentative D call TRBD2 (6 bases). The ends were cut back, 4 bases at V and 0 bases at J, with 16 bases in the middle. The CDR3 is 17 residues long. Germline V gene lookup returns CDR1 MNHNS and CDR2 SASEGT. This chain's CDR3 is CASSGSGGKSSYNEQFF. The CDR3 DNA sequence: TGTGCCAGCAGTGGCTCTGGCGGGAAAAGCTCCTACAATGAGCAGTTCTTC.

The V and J genes are TRBV7-3 and TRBJ1-1; TRBD1 is a possible D gene (5 bases). V lost 5 bases, J lost 10 bases, and 20 bases lay in between. This CDR3 comprises 14 residues. Germline values: CDR1 SGHTA, CDR2 FQGTGA. CDR3 region: CASSRGTNPKGAFF. CDR3 sequence (DNA): TGTGCCAGCAGCCGCGGGACCAACCCCAAGGGAGCTTTCTTT.

For this clone: Other DNA sequences within the sample encode an identical CDR3. The CDR3 DNA sequence: TGTGCCAGTAGTTCCGCGACTCAGCAAGCGAGCCTGAACACTGAAGCTTTCTTT. Amino acid sequence: CASSSATQQASLNTEAFF. The V and J genes are TRBV6-4 and TRBJ1-1, with unresolved D. Trimming removed 9 bases at V and 0 bases at J, with 26 bases between. This CDR3 comprises 18 residues. Germline V lookup: CDR1 MRHNA, CDR2 SNTAGT.

V and J are TRBV19 and TRBJ1-2; TRBD1 agrees at 7 bases. The CDR3 totals 16 residues. The ends lost 5 bases at V and 0 bases at J; junction bases unmatched: 9. Germline V gene data show CDR1 as LNHDA and CDR2 as SQIVND (reference sequence). CDR3 bases: TGTGCCAGTAGTGCGACAGGGAACCCATCTAACTATGGCTACACCTTC. It yields the protein CASSATGNPSNYGYTF.

This clone was detected once. The CDR3 sequence: CASSQVPGLAPQYF. CDR3 in DNA: TGCGCCAGCAGCCAAGTACCGGGACTAGCACCCCAGTACTTC. The gene calls are TRBV4-1 and TRBJ2-5; 9 nucleotides align to TRBD2. J was trimmed by 9 bases and V by 1 base; bases with no gene match: 6. Germline CDR1 MGHRA, CDR2 YSYEKL. The CDR3 has 14 amino acids.

J is TRBJ2-5 and V is TRBV5-1, with TRBD2 matching over 9 bases. The length of the CDR3 is 15 residues. Germline V gene data show CDR1 as SGHRS and CDR2 as YFSETQ. V lost 0 bases to trimming and J lost 4 bases; unmatched junction nucleotides: 4. The CDR3 reads CASSLESREGETQYF. DNA for the CDR3: TGCGCCAGCAGCTTGGAATCGCGGGAGGGAGAGACCCAGTACTTC.

This clone has a handful of counts. The CDR3 is CASSVHRETGGFGEKLFF. CDR3 nucleotide sequence: TGTGCCAGCAGCGTACACCGGGAGACAGGGGGCTTTGGGGAAAAACTGTTTTTT. The J gene is TRBJ1-4, the V gene TRBV5-4; 10 bases map to TRBD1. V shed 4 bases, J shed 8 bases, and the junction held 17 bases outside the gene matches. This CDR3 has 18 residues. Germline-derived CDR1 and CDR2 are SGHNT and YYREEE (reference sequence).

The V call is TRBV7-8, the J call TRBJ1-3, with D possibly matching TRBD1 (6 bases). The CDR3 sequence is 13 residues long. In germline, CDR1 is SGHVS, CDR2 FQNEAQ. V was trimmed by 6 bases and J by 4 bases, leaving 10 bases between them. The DNA of the CDR3 is TGTGCCAGCAGACAGAGGGGGGGAAACACCATATATTTT. Translating it yields CASRQRGGNTIYF.

CDR3 protein: CAWSVLDFYNEQFF. The CDR3 region has the DNA TGTGCCTGGAGTGTACTGGACTTCTACAATGAGCAGTTCTTC. This sequence joins TRBV30 and TRBJ2-1; TRBD2 is a possible D gene (5 bases). Between the trimmed V and J ends, which lost 0 bases and 3 bases, there was a span of 9 bases. This CDR3 has 14 amino acids. Germline CDR1 is GTSNPN and CDR2 is SVGIG (reference sequence).

This chain links TRBV5-1 with TRBJ2-3; perhaps TRBD1 as D (5 bases). Germline-derived CDR1 and CDR2 are SGHRS and YFSETQ. The CDR3 has 15 amino acids. V was shortened by 0 bases and J by 6 bases, with 14 bases between the two germline ends. CDR3 residues: CASSLVGRAWDTQYF. In nucleotides, the CDR3 is TGCGCCAGCAGCTTGGTAGGCAGGGCATGGGATACGCAGTATTTT.

The chain uses TRBV21-1 and TRBJ2-7; the listed D gene, TRBD2, was not tested against the DNA. TRBV21-1 is recorded as a pseudogene. There are 16 residues in the CDR3. The CDR3 loop is CASSLEREGFPAGQYF. The CDR3 nucleotides read TGTGCCAGCAGCCTGGAGCGGGAGGGTTTCCCCGCCGGGCAGTACTTC.

This chain links TRBV5-5 with TRBJ2-1, with 7 nucleotides matching TRBD2. The CDR3 consists of 13 residues. Germline trimming cut 4 bases from V and 8 bases from J; bases unmatched to any gene: 6. Germline-derived CDR1 and CDR2 are SGHKS and YYEKEE (reference sequence). CDR3 loop: CASSMTSRHEQFF. In DNA form, the CDR3 reads TGTGCCAGCAGCATGACTAGCAGACATGAGCAGTTCTTC.

The chain has TRBV6-4 and TRBJ2-1, with 11 bases fitting TRBD2. The CDR3 loop spans 15 amino acids. CDR1 and CDR2 from the germline V gene are MRHNA and SNTAGT. The V segment lost 3 bases and the J segment 7 bases; nucleotides outside the gene matches: 5. The chain's CDR3 is CASSDSTSGSNEQFF. DNA for the CDR3: TGTGCCAGCAGTGATTCAACTAGCGGGAGTAATGAGCAGTTCTTC.

This clone was counted once. This chain uses TRBV7-9 with TRBJ2-5; TRBD1 aligns across 9 bases. The CDR3 is 16 residues long. V was pared by 7 bases and J by 5 bases, with 14 bases of the junction left unmatched. Germline V CDR1 and CDR2: SEHNR, FQNEAQ (reference sequence). CDR3 sequence reads: CASNFGTGPFGETQYF. For the CDR3, the DNA is TGTGCCAGCAACTTCGGGACAGGGCCATTCGGGGAGACCCAGTACTTC.

With regard to this clone: Other DNA sequences in this sample translate to the same CDR3. V is TRBV7-2 and J is TRBJ2-3, with 11 bases lining up with TRBD2. The trim removed 4 bases at V and 4 bases at J, leaving 4 bases unmatched. The V gene's germline CDR1 is SGHTA and CDR2 FQGNSA. This CDR3 is built from 15 residues. The CDR3 nucleotides are TGTGCCAGCAGCTCACTAGCGGGAGCTCCAGATACGCAGTATTTT. It yields the protein CASSSLAGAPDTQYF. The variable domain in full, with the rest retrieved from reference TRBV7-2 and TRBJ2-3, is GAGVSQSPSNKVTEKGKDVELRCDPISGHTALYWYRQSLGQGLEFLIYFQGNSAPDKSGLPSDRFSAERTGGSVSTLTIQRTQQEDSAVYLCASSSLAGAPDTQYFGPGTRLTVL.

V usage is TRBV7-9 and J usage is TRBJ2-3; tentative D call: TRBD2 (5 bases). The germline CDR1 and CDR2 sequences are SEHNR and FQNEAQ (reference sequence). CDR3 size: 16 residues. V lost 5 bases and J lost 0, with 15 bases in between. CDR3 nucleotides: TGTGCCAGCAGCCTACCGGACTGGAGGAGCACAGATACGCAGTATTTT. It codes for CASSLPDWRSTDTQYF.

The chain carries TRBV15 and TRBJ1-4; D not resolved. The germline V and J ends were trimmed by 4 bases and 11 bases, with 23 bases remaining between them. Germline CDR1 is LNHNV and CDR2 is YYDKDF (reference sequence). The CDR3 has 16 amino acids. The CDR3 DNA is TGTGCCACCAGCACCCGAGGTGCAGTCATGGAGAAGAAACTGTTTTTT. Translating gives CATSTRGAVMEKKLFF.

CDR3 bases: TGCGCCAGCAGCTTGATTAGCGGGGAACCTTATACGCAGTATTTT. It codes for CASSLISGEPYTQYF. This sequence joins TRBV5-1 and TRBJ2-3; 8 nucleotides line up with TRBD2. V trimming: 1 base; J trimming: 7 bases; junction bases outside the gene matches: 8. This CDR3 contains 15 residues. Germline V gene lookup returns CDR1 SGHRS and CDR2 YFSETQ. The variable domain in full, completed from reference TRBV5-1 and TRBJ2-3, reads KAGVTQTPRYLIKTRGQQVTLSCSPISGHRSVSWYQQTPGQGLQFLFEYFSETQRNKGNFPGRFSGRQFSNSRSEMNVSTLELGDSALYLCASSLISGEPYTQYFGPGTRLTVL.